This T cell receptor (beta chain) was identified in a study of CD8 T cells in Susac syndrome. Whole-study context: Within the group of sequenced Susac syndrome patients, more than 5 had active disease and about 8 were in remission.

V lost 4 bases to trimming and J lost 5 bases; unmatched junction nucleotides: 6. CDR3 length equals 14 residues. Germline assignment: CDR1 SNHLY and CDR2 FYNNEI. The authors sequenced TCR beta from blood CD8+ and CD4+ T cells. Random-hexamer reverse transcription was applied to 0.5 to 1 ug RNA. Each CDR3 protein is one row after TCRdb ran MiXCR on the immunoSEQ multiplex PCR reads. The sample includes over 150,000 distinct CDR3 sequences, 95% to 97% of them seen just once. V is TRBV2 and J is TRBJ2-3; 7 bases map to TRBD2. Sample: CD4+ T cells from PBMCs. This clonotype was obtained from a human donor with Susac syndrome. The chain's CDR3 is CASSVGLSIDTQYF. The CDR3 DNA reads TGTGCCAGCAGTGTGGGACTATCCATAGATACGCAGTATTTT.